A single TCR beta chain is shown here with its context. This clone's antigen is unknown. From the cysteine through the phenylalanine, the CDR3 covers 16 amino acids. Nucleotide data are not available. The germline V gene encodes CDR1 SGHTA and CDR2 FQGTGA. Library construction relied on 5' RACE. The input for every TCR library was 3500 ng of total RNA. For each sample, cDNA synthesis was carried out in eight separate reactions using SMARTScribe reverse transcriptase. During cDNA synthesis, template switching was used to introduce unique molecular identifiers that contained a 6-nucleotide sample barcode. TCRalpha and TCRbeta cDNA was amplified in two nested PCRs of 16 and 9 cycles, and bead purification was carried out after each PCR. Before amplification, cDNA was treated with uracil DNA-glycosylase and purified using the QIAquick PCR purification kit. The second PCR added Illumina TruSeq-compatible adapters along with sample-specific barcodes. Library quality and concentration were assessed using TapeStation and Qubit, and about 5.2 ng of each library was pooled. Sequencing of pooled libraries was carried out on an Illumina HiSeq2500 single-index Rapid Run using 2 x 100 bp reads and custom sequencing primers. The study's own analysis went as follows. UMI-based consensus assembly with MiGEC version 1.2.6 was used to correct PCR and sequencing errors. V(D)J alignment, clonotype assembly and CDR3 extraction were performed with MiXCR version 2.1.1. Gene usage, clonotype sharing and MAIT/NKT TCR abundance were normalised by analysing the top 1000, 10 000 and 20 000 clonotypes per sample. Diversity was computed as the inverse Simpson index with the vegan R package after downsampling to 27 000 UMIs. Paired Mann-Whitney U tests on discordant twin pairs were used, with Benjamini-Hochberg multiple-testing correction. TCRdb reprocessed the reads, so every CDR3 protein sequence counts as one entry and DNA is not shown. In this record, the V and J calls reflect TCRdb's handling and not the investigators' own analysis. The table held for this sample gives 440,000 or so distinct CDR3 sequences. Together, the top ten hold approximately 2.3% of the sample.

From each donor, a roughly 2.6 ml peripheral blood sample was collected into PAXgene tubes and stored at -80 degrees C. Total RNA was isolated from whole blood with the PAXgene blood miRNA kit on an automated QIAcube, without T cell sorting. Deep TCRalpha and TCRbeta repertoire profiling with unique molecular barcoding was performed on peripheral blood of monozygotic twin pairs concordant or discordant for inflammatory bowel disease. For every twin pair, smoking habits were documented, and each individual was categorised as a current, former or never smoker. The sample originates from a study of monozygotic twins with inflammatory bowel disease (dated by TCRdb to between 2018 and 2021). In the study overall: In total, approximately 28 monozygotic twin pairs made up the full study: 19 Danish pairs, all IBD-discordant, plus nine German pairs, of which four were IBD-concordant and five were IBD-discordant. Disease-associated traits were sought mainly through comparisons between IBD patients and their genetically identical healthy co-twins within discordant pairs. Each individual had, on average, about 151 000 unique TCRalpha sequences and 181 000 unique TCRbeta sequences available for analysis.

The study at large found these results: No single strong signal or clonotype linked to IBD turned up in the results, so the idea that one exists was not supported. Distinction between different T cell subtypes could not be achieved in the analysis. Measured by the inverse Simpson index, TCRbeta repertoire diversity was lower in IBD patients than in their healthy co-twins. Because patients were on differing immunosuppressive treatments, the repertoires may have picked up extra background noise and inter-individual variability. Compared with healthy twins, IBD patients had fewer clonotypes in common with other individuals, a difference most pronounced in patients showing signs of disease activity. Concordant and discordant twins showed no difference in repertoire similarity, possibly because of limited statistical power.

The receptor's source is a human donor with ulcerative colitis or Crohn's disease, or a healthy co-twin of an affected twin (not recorded which). Material: blood. The sequence is built from TRBV7-3 and TRBJ2-2. The CDR3 protein is CASSLIGPSNTGELFF.